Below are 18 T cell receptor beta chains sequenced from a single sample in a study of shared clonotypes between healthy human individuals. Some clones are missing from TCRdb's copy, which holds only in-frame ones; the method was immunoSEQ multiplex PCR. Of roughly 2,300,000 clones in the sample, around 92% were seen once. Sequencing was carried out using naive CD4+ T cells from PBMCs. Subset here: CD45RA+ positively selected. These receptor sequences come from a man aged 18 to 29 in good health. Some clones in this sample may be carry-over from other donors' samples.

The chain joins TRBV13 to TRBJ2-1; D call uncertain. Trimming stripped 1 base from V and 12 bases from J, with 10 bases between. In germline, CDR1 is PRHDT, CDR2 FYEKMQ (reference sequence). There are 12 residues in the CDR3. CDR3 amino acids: CASSLVSYGQFF. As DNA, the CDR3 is TGTGCCAGCAGCTTAGTCAGTTATGGGCAGTTCTTC.

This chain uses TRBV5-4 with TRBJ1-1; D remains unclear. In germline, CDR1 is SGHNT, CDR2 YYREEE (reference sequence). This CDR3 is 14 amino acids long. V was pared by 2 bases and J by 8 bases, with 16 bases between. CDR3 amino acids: CASSFLIAPAEAFF. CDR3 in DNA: TGTGCCAGCAGCTTTCTTATCGCGCCTGCCGAAGCTTTCTTT.

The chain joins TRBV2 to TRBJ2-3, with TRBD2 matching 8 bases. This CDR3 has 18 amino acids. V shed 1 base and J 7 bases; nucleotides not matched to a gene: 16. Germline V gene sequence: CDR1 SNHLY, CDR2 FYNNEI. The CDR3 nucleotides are TGTGCCAGCAGTGAAGGGGGTTCTGCGGGAGGCCCCACGAATACGCAGTATTTT. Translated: CASSEGGSAGGPTNTQYF.

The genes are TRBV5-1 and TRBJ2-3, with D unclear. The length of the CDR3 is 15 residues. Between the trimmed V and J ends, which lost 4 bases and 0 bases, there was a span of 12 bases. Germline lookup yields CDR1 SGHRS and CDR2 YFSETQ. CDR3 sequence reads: CASSHGPPSTDTQYF. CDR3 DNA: TGCGCCAGCAGCCATGGACCTCCCAGCACAGATACGCAGTATTTT. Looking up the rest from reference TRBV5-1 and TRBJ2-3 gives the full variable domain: KAGVTQTPRYLIKTRGQQVTLSCSPISGHRSVSWYQQTPGQGLQFLFEYFSETQRNKGNFPGRFSGRQFSNSRSEMNVSTLELGDSALYLCASSHGPPSTDTQYFGPGTRLTVL.

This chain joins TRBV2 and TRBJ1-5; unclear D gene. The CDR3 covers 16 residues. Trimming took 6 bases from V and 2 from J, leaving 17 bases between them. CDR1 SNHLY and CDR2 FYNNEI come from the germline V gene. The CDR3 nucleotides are TGTGCCAGCAGCCCAGGACGGGATAAGGGCAATCAGCCCCAGCATTTT. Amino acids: CASSPGRDKGNQPQHF.

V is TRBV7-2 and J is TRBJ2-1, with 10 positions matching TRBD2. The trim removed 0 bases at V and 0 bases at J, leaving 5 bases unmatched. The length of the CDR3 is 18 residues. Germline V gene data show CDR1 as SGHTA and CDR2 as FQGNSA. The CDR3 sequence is CASSLAGLAFSSYNEQFF. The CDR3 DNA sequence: TGTGCCAGCAGCTTAGCGGGACTAGCGTTCAGCTCCTACAATGAGCAGTTCTTC.

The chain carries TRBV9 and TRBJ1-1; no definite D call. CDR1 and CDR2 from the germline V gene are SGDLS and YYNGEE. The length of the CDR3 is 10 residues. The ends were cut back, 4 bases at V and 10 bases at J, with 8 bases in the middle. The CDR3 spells CASSPSPAFF. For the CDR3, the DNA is TGTGCCAGCAGCCCGAGTCCAGCTTTCTTT.

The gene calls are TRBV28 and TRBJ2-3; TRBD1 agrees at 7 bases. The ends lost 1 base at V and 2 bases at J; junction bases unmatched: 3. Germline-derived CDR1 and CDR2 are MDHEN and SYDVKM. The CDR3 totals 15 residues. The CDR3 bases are TGTGCCAGCAGTTTATCGACAGGGCTCACAGATACGCAGTATTTT. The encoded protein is CASSLSTGLTDTQYF.

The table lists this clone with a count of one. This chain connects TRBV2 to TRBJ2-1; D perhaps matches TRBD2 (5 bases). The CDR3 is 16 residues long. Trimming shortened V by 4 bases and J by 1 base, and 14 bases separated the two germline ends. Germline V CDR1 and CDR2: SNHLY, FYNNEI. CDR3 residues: CASSGRDPTSYNEQFF. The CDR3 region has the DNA TGTGCCAGCAGTGGTCGGGATCCCACATCCTACAATGAGCAGTTCTTC.

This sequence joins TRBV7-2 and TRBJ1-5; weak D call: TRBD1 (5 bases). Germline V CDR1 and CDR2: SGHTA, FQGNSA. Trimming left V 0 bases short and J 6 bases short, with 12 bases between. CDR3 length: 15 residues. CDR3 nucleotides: TGTGCCAGCAGCTTAGCGACAGATTGGAGTCAGCCCCAGCATTTT. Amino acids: CASSLATDWSQPQHF. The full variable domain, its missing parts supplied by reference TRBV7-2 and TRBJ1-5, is GAGVSQSPSNKVTEKGKDVELRCDPISGHTALYWYRQSLGQGLEFLIYFQGNSAPDKSGLPSDRFSAERTGGSVSTLTIQRTQQEDSAVYLCASSLATDWSQPQHFGDGTRLSIL.

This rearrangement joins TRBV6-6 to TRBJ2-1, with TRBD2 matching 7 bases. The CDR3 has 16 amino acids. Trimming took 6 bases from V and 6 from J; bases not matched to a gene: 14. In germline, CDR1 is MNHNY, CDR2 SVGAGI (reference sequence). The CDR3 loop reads CASSPVRGVDFNEQFF. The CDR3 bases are TGTGCCAGCAGCCCTGTCCGGGGGGTTGATTTCAATGAGCAGTTCTTC.

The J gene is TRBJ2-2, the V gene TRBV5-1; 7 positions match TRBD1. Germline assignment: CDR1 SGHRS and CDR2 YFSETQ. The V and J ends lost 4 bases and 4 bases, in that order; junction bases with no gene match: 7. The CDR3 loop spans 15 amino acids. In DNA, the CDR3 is TGCGCCAGCAGCGCAGGGACAGCCTTCACCGGGGAGCTGTTTTTT. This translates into CASSAGTAFTGELFF.

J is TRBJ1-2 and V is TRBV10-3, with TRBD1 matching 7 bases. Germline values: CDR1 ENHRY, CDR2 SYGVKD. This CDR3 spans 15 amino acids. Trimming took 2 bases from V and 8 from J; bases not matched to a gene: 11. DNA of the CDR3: TGTGCCATCAGTGAGGGGGCAGGGGGACGTTTGGGCTACACCTTC. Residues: CAISEGAGGRLGYTF.

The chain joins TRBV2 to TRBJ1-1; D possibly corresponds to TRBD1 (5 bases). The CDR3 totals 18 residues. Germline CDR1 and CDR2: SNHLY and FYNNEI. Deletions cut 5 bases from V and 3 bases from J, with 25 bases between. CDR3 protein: CASSRLVTGSFRDTEAFF. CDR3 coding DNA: TGTGCCAGCAGTCGTTTGGTTACAGGTTCTTTTAGGGACACTGAAGCTTTCTTT.

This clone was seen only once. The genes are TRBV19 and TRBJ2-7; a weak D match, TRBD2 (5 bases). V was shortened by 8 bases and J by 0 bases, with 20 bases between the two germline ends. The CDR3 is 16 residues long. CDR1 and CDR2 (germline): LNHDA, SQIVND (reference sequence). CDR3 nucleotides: TGTGCCAGTTCCGGGGAGCGGCGGAGTAGCTCCTACGAGCAGTACTTC. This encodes CASSGERRSSSYEQYF.

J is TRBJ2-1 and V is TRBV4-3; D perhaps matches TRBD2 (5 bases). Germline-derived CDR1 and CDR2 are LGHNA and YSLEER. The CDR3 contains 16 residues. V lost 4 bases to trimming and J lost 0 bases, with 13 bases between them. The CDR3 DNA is TGCGCCAGCAGCCGCATGAGCGGTTTCTCCTACAATGAGCAGTTCTTC. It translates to CASSRMSGFSYNEQFF.

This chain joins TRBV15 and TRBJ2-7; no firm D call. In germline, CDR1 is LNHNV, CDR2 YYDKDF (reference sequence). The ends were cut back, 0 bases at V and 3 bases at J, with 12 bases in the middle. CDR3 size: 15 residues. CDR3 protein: CATSRDPGVNYEQYF. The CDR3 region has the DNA TGTGCCACCAGCAGAGATCCTGGGGTTAACTACGAGCAGTACTTC.

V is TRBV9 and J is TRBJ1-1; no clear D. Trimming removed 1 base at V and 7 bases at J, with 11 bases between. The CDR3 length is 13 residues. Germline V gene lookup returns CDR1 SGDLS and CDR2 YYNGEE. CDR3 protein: CASSVMIPGEAFF. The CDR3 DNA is TGTGCCAGCAGCGTAATGATCCCAGGTGAAGCTTTCTTT.